The TCR beta chain described here comes from a study of cytomegalovirus exposure and HLA in healthy donors. Germline CDR1 is LNHDA and CDR2 is SQIVND (reference sequence). V shed 6 bases, J shed 0 bases, and the junction held 8 bases outside the gene matches. The CDR3 length is 17 residues. The PCR was carried out with 60 Vbeta primers and 13 Jbeta primers. The method was immunoSEQ multiplex PCR; TCRdb's version includes in-frame clones alone and lacks a portion of them. The sample has about 130,000 clones, about 10% seen once. This clone occurred a few times. What it recognizes is unknown. Findings of the study overall: Apparent HLA restriction characterized most CMV-associated TCR beta chains in a later analysis.

Sequencing was done on a sample of PBMCs. V usage is TRBV19 and J usage is TRBJ1-4, with TRBD1 identical over 9 bases. This sequence originates from a woman aged 40 to 50 in good health and CMV-seropositive. Written as DNA, the CDR3 is TGTGCCAGTAGGATGCCCGGGACAGGGCCAACTAATGAAAAACTGTTTTTT. It encodes CASRMPGTGPTNEKLFF.